One TCR beta chain is described in this entry. Its cognate antigen is unknown. MiXCR, applied by TCRdb to the 5' RACE reads, yields one record per CDR3 protein. The sample carries 250,000 to 300,000 distinct CDR3 sequences, about 16% recorded once. Germline V gene lookup returns CDR1 SGHTA and CDR2 FQGNSA. V was shortened by 1 base and J by 6 bases, with 14 bases between the two germline ends. This CDR3 contains 15 residues. The record originates from a study of T-cell memory formation after mild COVID-19. Study-wide points: Pre-infection memory held some responding clones, suggesting pre-existing cross-reactive T cells responded. Among clones contracting day 15 to 85, CD4/CD8 was balanced, whereas later expanders leaned CD4+.

This TCR derives from a young man who had mild COVID-19 (a few samples of this study predate the infection). Cell type and time point are not known. The chain joins TRBV7-2 to TRBJ2-3; D might be TRBD2 (5 bases). The sequenced sample consisted of PBMCs or a T cell subset sorted from them (not recorded which). The CDR3 reads CASSLGPGKGDTQYF. The CDR3 DNA sequence: TGTGCCAGCAGCTTAGGTCCGGGAAAGGGTGATACGCAGTATTTT.